Each of the 7 T cell receptor beta chains below was sequenced from the same sample in a study of T-cell reconstitution after alpha-beta-depleted transplantation in children. Preparation of the TCRbeta library involved a method that used unique molecular identifiers. TCRdb redid the calling of the PCR reads with MiXCR, one entry per CDR3 protein. The sample contains thousands of distinct CDR3 sequences, 16% of which appear only once. The specimen comprised PBMCs, mostly from graft donor cells, sampled 60 days after TCRalphabeta/CD19-depleted stem cell transplant. These receptors were obtained from a male patient aged 10 to 17 who had a stem cell transplant for acute myeloid leukemia, so the T cells may come from the graft donor.

This clonotype appeared a few times. The V and J genes are TRBV10-3 and TRBJ2-1; no firm D call. The V end lost 6 bases, the J end lost 0 bases, and 12 bases lay between the germline ends. The germline CDR1 and CDR2 sequences are ENHRY and SYGVKD. The CDR3 covers 15 residues. The DNA for the CDR3 is TGTGCCATCAGCCTAGGGCCCCCCTCCTACAATGAGCAGTTCTTC. Protein sequence: CAISLGPPSYNEQFF.

This clonotype was counted between two and nine times. The genes are TRBV18 and TRBJ2-2; tentatively, D is TRBD2 (5 bases). Germline V lookup: CDR1 KGHSH, CDR2 LQKENI. The CDR3 is made up of 15 amino acids. V lost 3 bases to trimming and J lost 4 bases, with 12 bases between them. The CDR3 sequence: CASSPVQDSTGELFF. CDR3 DNA sequence: TGTGCCAGCTCACCGGTCCAGGACTCCACCGGGGAGCTGTTTTTT.

By its share, this clonotype is medium-sized. The genes are TRBV5-1 and TRBJ2-7; 11 nucleotides agree with TRBD2. The V segment lost 4 bases and the J segment 1 base; nucleotides outside the gene matches: 4. The CDR3 sequence is 15 residues long. Germline-derived CDR1 and CDR2 are SGHRS and YFSETQ. The CDR3 DNA reads TGCGCCAGCAGCACGGGACTAGCGGAGTCCTACGAGCAGTACTTC. Amino acid sequence: CASSTGLAESYEQYF.

The V and J genes are TRBV28 and TRBJ1-2; D is perhaps TRBD1 (5 bases). Trimming cost V 3 bases and J 8 bases, with 16 bases left between them. From germline, CDR1 is MDHEN and CDR2 SYDVKM. The CDR3 sequence is 14 residues long. CDR3 nucleotide sequence: TGTGCCAGCAGTTTCTCGGCCTACGGGGGGGGCTACACCTTC. Protein sequence: CASSFSAYGGGYTF.

V usage is TRBV7-9 and J usage is TRBJ1-6, with D perhaps TRBD1 (5 bases). CDR3 length: 14 amino acids. V lost 5 bases to trimming and J lost 9 bases, with 14 bases between them. Germline V gene data show CDR1 as SEHNR and CDR2 as FQNEAQ (reference sequence). CDR3 residues: CASSPPRDPSPLHF. DNA of the CDR3: TGTGCCAGCAGCCCCCCCAGGGACCCTTCACCCCTCCACTTT.

This clonotype was seen a few times. The CDR3 here is CASSFWGGTDTQYF. The DNA of the CDR3 is TGTGCCAGCAGCTTTTGGGGAGGTACAGATACGCAGTATTTT. V and J are TRBV7-9 and TRBJ2-3; D might be TRBD2 (6 bases). The CDR3 has 14 residues. The germline gives CDR1 SEHNR, CDR2 FQNEAQ (reference sequence). The ends were cut back, 3 bases at V and 3 bases at J, with 10 bases in the middle.

The chain has TRBV5-1 and TRBJ1-4, with D possibly being TRBD1 (6 bases). Looked up from germline, CDR1 is SGHRS and CDR2 is YFSETQ. Between the trimmed V and J ends, which lost 0 bases and 6 bases, there was a span of 12 bases. The CDR3 loop spans 15 amino acids. The CDR3 DNA follows: TGCGCCAGCAGCTTGGTAGGAAGGGGGTATGAAAAACTGTTTTTT. The encoded protein is CASSLVGRGYEKLFF.